Listed here are 19 T cell receptor beta chains from one sample, sequenced in a study of shared clonotypes between healthy human individuals. Data came from immunoSEQ multiplex PCR; TCRdb stores just in-frame clones and leaves some out. The sample includes over 750,000 clones, around 96% seen only once; the top ten take about 0.25%. Naive CD8 cells, CD45RO-negative and positively selected for CCR7, excluded terminally differentiated effector memory CD45RA+ cells. The sequenced material came from naive CD8+ T cells sorted from blood. These receptors were taken from a man in his thirties or forties in good health.

This clone has just a few counts. The rearrangement joins TRBV7-9 to TRBJ2-7; 9 bases are a match to TRBD2. The CDR3 is 14 amino acids. J lost 3 bases, V lost 5 bases, and 5 bases had no gene match. Per germline, CDR1 SEHNR and CDR2 FQNEAQ (reference sequence). CDR3 nucleotide sequence: TGTGCCAGCAGCGCGACTAGCGGCAGCTACGAGCAGTACTTC. As protein: CASSATSGSYEQYF.

The genes are TRBV7-9 and TRBJ1-4; no clear D. The V gene lost 5 bases and the J gene lost 1 base, with 14 bases spanning the gap. Looked up from germline, CDR1 is SEHNR and CDR2 is FQNEAQ (reference sequence). The CDR3 extends over 16 amino acids. This chain's CDR3 is CASSPPLEGTNEKLFF. The CDR3 DNA sequence: TGTGCCAGCAGCCCCCCATTGGAGGGAACTAATGAAAAACTGTTTTTT.

To note about this clone: The same CDR3 is also encoded by other DNA sequences in this sample. This chain links TRBV15 with TRBJ2-7; possibly TRBD2 for D (6 bases). Germline CDR1 LNHNV, CDR2 YYDKDF (reference sequence). Trimming pared 5 bases from V and 0 bases from J, leaving 8 bases between. This CDR3 spans 13 amino acids. CDR3 nucleotide sequence: TGTGCCACCAGCCGGGAGCTCTCCTACGAGCAGTACTTC. It encodes CATSRELSYEQYF.

V is TRBV29-1 and J is TRBJ2-1; 12 nucleotides agree with TRBD2. Germline trimming cut 3 bases from V and 13 bases from J; bases unmatched to any gene: 10. CDR1 is SQVTM and CDR2 is ANQGSEA in the germline V gene. CDR3 length equals 14 residues. CDR3 amino acids: CSVDPSGLAGTQFF. The CDR3 DNA follows: TGCAGCGTTGACCCCTCTGGACTAGCGGGGACACAGTTCTTC.

The rearrangement links TRBV7-8 to TRBJ2-3; D gene ambiguous. The V gene's germline CDR1 is SGHVS and CDR2 FQNEAQ. V lost 5 bases to trimming and J lost 2 bases, with 17 bases between them. The CDR3 is made up of 16 amino acids. The CDR3 reads CASSLLRTANTDTQYF. CDR3 bases: TGTGCCAGCAGCCTGTTGCGTACGGCGAACACAGATACGCAGTATTTT.

The V and J genes are TRBV10-3 and TRBJ1-5; 11 bases line up with TRBD1. The V segment lost 6 bases and the J segment 0 bases; nucleotides outside the gene matches: 10. CDR3 length equals 18 residues. CDR1 is ENHRY and CDR2 is SYGVKD in the germline V gene. The CDR3 bases are TGTGCCATCAGCGTGGACAGGGGGCCAGCTTATAGCAATCAGCCCCAGCATTTT. Protein sequence: CAISVDRGPAYSNQPQHF.

V and J are TRBV10-2 and TRBJ2-7; D is uncertain. The CDR3 loop spans 12 amino acids. Trimming shortened V by 2 bases and J by 6 bases, and 8 bases separated the two germline ends. In germline, CDR1 is WSHSY, CDR2 SAAADI. The CDR3 DNA reads TGCGCCAGCAGTGAGATTGGGTCCGAGCAGTACTTC. Protein: CASSEIGSEQYF.

The CDR3 loop is CASSSGLVSYEQYF. Here the CDR3 DNA reads TGTGCCAGCAGTTCCGGACTAGTTTCGTACGAGCAGTACTTC. The chain uses TRBV28 and TRBJ2-7; TRBD2 matches 7 bases. CDR3 size: 14 residues. CDR1 is MDHEN, CDR2 SYDVKM, per germline. The V gene end was trimmed by 4 bases and the J gene end by 4 bases; junction bases not matched to a gene: 7. Drawing the rest from reference TRBV28 and TRBJ2-7, the complete variable domain is DVKVTQSSRYLVKRTGEKVFLECVQDMDHENMFWYRQDPGLGLRLIYFSYDVKMKEKGDIPEGYSVSREKKERFSLILESASTNQTSMYLCASSSGLVSYEQYFGPGTRLTVT.

The gene calls are TRBV2 and TRBJ2-3, with TRBD1 identical over 10 bases. The CDR3 runs to 15 residues. The germline CDR1 and CDR2 sequences are SNHLY and FYNNEI. Germline trimming cut 6 bases from V and 1 base from J; bases unmatched to any gene: 4. DNA for the CDR3: TGTGCCAGCAGCTCGACAGGGGGCGGCACAGATACGCAGTATTTT. It codes for CASSSTGGGTDTQYF.

The chain carries TRBV7-6 and TRBJ2-2, with D unclear. The germline V gene encodes CDR1 SGHVS and CDR2 FNYEAQ. The V end was cut by 1 base, the J end by 5 bases, with 8 bases between. The CDR3 consists of 14 residues. The CDR3 DNA reads TGTGCCAGCAGCTTAGACAGCGAAACCGGGGAGCTGTTTTTT. It translates to CASSLDSETGELFF.

V and J are TRBV4-1 and TRBJ2-7, with 10 bases identical to TRBD1. This CDR3 spans 14 amino acids. Germline lookup yields CDR1 MGHRA and CDR2 YSYEKL. Trimming took 0 bases from V and 12 from J; bases not matched to a gene: 8. The CDR3 DNA reads as TGCGCCAGCAGCCAAGAGGGCGGGACAGGGGTCCCGTACTTC. It translates to CASSQEGGTGVPYF.

This sequence joins TRBV14 and TRBJ2-1; 8 nucleotides line up with TRBD2. The trim removed 3 bases at V and 2 bases at J, leaving 3 bases unmatched. The CDR3 covers 15 residues. Germline assignment: CDR1 SGHDN and CDR2 FVKESK. CDR3 loop: CASSHLSGTYNEQFF. CDR3 bases: TGTGCCAGCAGCCACCTTAGCGGGACCTACAATGAGCAGTTCTTC.

This chain links TRBV9 with TRBJ2-1; 11 nucleotides align to TRBD2. The CDR3 is 16 amino acids. V lost 4 bases, J lost 1 base, and 4 bases stayed unmatched. From germline, CDR1 is SGDLS and CDR2 YYNGEE. CDR3 DNA sequence: TGTGCCAGCAGCATCCTAGCGGGAGGATCCTACAATGAGCAGTTCTTC. Its protein product is CASSILAGGSYNEQFF.

The chain joins TRBV5-5 to TRBJ2-1; D not certain. Looked up from germline, CDR1 is SGHKS and CDR2 is YYEKEE (reference sequence). The CDR3 loop spans 12 amino acids. V was clipped by 2 bases and J by 5 bases, with 5 bases between them. The CDR3 region is CASSFFDNEQFF. For the CDR3, the DNA is TGTGCCAGCAGCTTTTTTGACAATGAGCAGTTCTTC.

The chain joins TRBV2 to TRBJ1-5; D not resolved. CDR1 is SNHLY and CDR2 is FYNNEI in the germline V gene. Trimming took 1 base from V and 4 from J, leaving 5 bases between them. The CDR3 covers 13 residues. The CDR3 loop reads CASSEVLNQPQHF. CDR3 bases: TGTGCCAGCAGTGAAGTTCTAAATCAGCCCCAGCATTTT.

The chain links TRBV23-1 to TRBJ2-5, with TRBD1 identical over 7 bases. TRBV23-1 is an open reading frame whose function is uncertain. The junction had 9 bases not matched to a gene; V was cut back by 7 bases and J by 1 base. The CDR3 sequence is 15 residues long. CDR3 DNA: TGCGCCAGCAACTCCGGATGGGACAGCCAAGAGACCCAGTACTTC. This sequence encodes CASNSGWDSQETQYF.

The gene calls are TRBV4-3 and TRBJ2-7; 7 nucleotides agree with TRBD1. Germline V CDR1 and CDR2: LGHNA, YSLEER. V lost 0 bases, J lost 4 bases, and 6 bases stayed unmatched. The CDR3 contains 15 residues. CDR3 sequence reads: CASSQDFPGGYEQYF. Here the CDR3 DNA reads TGCGCCAGCAGCCAAGATTTTCCAGGGGGTTACGAGCAGTACTTC.

V gene TRBV7-9 combines with J gene TRBJ2-1; no clear D. Per the germline V gene, CDR1 is SEHNR and CDR2 is FQNEAQ (reference sequence). With 5 bases removed from V and 5 bases from J, the gap between germline ends came to 16 bases. The CDR3 extends over 15 amino acids. The CDR3 loop is CASSRQGRSDNEQFF. In nucleotides, the CDR3 is TGTGCCAGCAGCCGACAAGGCCGGTCAGACAATGAGCAGTTCTTC.

The V gene is TRBV7-9, the J gene TRBJ1-2, with 7 bases matching TRBD1. Germline CDR1 SEHNR, CDR2 FQNEAQ (reference sequence). Trimming cost V 0 bases and J 6 bases; bases outside gene matches: 1. The CDR3 loop spans 13 amino acids. DNA of the CDR3: TGTGCCAGCAGCTTAGCAGGGGGCGATGGCTACACCTTC. Protein sequence: CASSLAGGDGYTF.